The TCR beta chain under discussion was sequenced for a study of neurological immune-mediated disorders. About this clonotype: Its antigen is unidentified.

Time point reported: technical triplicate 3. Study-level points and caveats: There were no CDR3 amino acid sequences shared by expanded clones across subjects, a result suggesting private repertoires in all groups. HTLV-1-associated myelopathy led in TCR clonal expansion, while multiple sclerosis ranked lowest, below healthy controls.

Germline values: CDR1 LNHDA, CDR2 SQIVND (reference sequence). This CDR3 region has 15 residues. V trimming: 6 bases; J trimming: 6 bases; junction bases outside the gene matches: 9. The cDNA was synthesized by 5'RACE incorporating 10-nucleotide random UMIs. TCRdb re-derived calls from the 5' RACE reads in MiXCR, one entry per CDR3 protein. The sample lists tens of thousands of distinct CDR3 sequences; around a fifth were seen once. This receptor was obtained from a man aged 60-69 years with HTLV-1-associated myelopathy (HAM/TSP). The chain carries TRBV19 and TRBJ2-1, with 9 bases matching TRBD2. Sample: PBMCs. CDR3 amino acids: CASRELAGAGNEQFF. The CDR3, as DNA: TGTGCCAGTAGAGAGTTAGCGGGAGCGGGCAATGAGCAGTTCTTC.